The following is a T cell receptor beta chain sequence with its context. What was amplified from RNA transcripts were TCR beta CDR3 regions. The TCR CDR3 first-round RT-PCR relied on the HTBI primer set. A single record per CDR3 protein comes from TCRdb applying MiXCR to the multiplex PCR reads. This sample has about 380,000 distinct CDR3 sequences, with roughly 20% found just once. The data were obtained in a study of T cells in Graves' hyperthyroidism and ophthalmopathy. CDR1 and CDR2 (germline): LGHDT, YNNKEL (reference sequence). Trimming pared 1 base from V and 4 bases from J, leaving 11 bases between. This CDR3 is 14 amino acids long.

The V call is TRBV3-1, the J call TRBJ2-7; D perhaps matches TRBD1 (6 bases). Sequencing used blood. This sequence originates from a man between 18 and 35 years old with Graves' ophthalmopathy. The CDR3 DNA reads TGTGCCAGCAGCCAAGCCAACAGGGAATACGAGCAGTACTTC. This sequence encodes CASSQANREYEQYF.